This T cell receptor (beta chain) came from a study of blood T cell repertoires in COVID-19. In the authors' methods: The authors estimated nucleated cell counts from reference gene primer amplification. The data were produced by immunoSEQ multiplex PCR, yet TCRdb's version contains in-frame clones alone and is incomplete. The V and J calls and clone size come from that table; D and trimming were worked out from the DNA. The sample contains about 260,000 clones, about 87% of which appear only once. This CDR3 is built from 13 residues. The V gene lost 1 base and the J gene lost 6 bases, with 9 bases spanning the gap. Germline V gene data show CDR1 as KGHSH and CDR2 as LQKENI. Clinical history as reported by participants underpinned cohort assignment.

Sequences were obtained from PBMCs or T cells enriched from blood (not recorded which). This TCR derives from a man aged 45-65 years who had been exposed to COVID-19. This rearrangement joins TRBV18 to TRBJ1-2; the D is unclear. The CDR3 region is CASSPRAADGYTF. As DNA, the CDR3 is TGTGCCAGCTCACCACGAGCCGCGGATGGCTACACCTTC.